This T cell receptor beta chain was documented in a study of spatial heterogeneity in lung cancer. By share, this clonotype counts as medium-sized. What it binds is not known. Study findings and constraints: Tumor mutation count correlated with how many alpha and beta TCRs expanded intratumorally.

TCRdb processed the 5' RACE reads anew with MiXCR; each CDR3 protein has one entry. The table records 2,000 to 3,000 distinct CDR3 sequences, more than 15% of them present only once. Documented time point: sample taken at primary tumor resection. Trimming removed 3 bases at V and 6 bases at J, with 14 bases between. This CDR3 region has 14 residues. Germline lookup yields CDR1 DFQATT and CDR2 SNEGSKA (reference sequence). The chain recombines TRBV20-1 with TRBJ1-4; tentatively, D is TRBD1 (6 bases). The sample in question was lung tumor tissue, obtained at surgery. This receptor was identified in a male donor with early-stage non-small cell lung cancer. The CDR3 DNA follows: TGCAGTGCTAGTAAGGGGGATATGGATGAAAAACTGTTTTTT. Residues: CSASKGDMDEKLFF.